This entry is about one T cell receptor (beta chain). Participants spanned ages about 18 to 100 years and resided in some 22 US areas. This sample was included in a study of blood T cell repertoires in COVID-19. Looked up from germline, CDR1 is SGHVS and CDR2 is FQNEAQ. The trim removed 6 bases at V and 6 bases at J, leaving 12 bases unmatched. The CDR3 runs 15 residues. Data came from immunoSEQ multiplex PCR; TCRdb stores just in-frame clones and leaves some out. The sample lists 300,000 to 350,000 clones; 90% to 95% were seen once. The specimen sequenced was PBMCs or T cells enriched from blood (not recorded which). The receptor's source is a young woman who had been exposed to COVID-19. The chain carries TRBV7-8 and TRBJ2-7; 9 nucleotides agree with TRBD1. The CDR3 DNA is TGTGCCAGCAGTCCAATCCGGGACAGGGCTCTCGAGCAGTACTTC. This encodes CASSPIRDRALEQYF.